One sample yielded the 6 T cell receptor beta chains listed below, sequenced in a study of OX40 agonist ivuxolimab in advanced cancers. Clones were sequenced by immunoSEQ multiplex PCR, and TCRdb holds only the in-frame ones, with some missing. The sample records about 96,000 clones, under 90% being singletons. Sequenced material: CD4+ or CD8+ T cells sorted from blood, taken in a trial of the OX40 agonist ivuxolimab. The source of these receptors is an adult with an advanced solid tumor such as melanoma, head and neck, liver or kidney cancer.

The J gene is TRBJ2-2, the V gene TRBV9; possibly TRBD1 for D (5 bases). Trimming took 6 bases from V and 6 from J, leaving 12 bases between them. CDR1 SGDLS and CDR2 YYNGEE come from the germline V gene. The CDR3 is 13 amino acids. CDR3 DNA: TGTGCCAGCACCCTCCAGGGCTCCGGGGAGCTGTTTTTT. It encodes CASTLQGSGELFF.

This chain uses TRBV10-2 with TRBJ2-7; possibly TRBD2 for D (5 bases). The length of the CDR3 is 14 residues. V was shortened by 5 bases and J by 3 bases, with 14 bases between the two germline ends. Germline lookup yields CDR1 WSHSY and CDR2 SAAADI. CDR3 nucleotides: TGCGCCAGCAGTACTAGGCATGGGGACTACGAGCAGTACTTC. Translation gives CASSTRHGDYEQYF.

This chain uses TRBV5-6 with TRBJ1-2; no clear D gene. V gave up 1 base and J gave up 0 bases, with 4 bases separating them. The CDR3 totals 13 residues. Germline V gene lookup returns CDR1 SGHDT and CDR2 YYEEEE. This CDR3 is CASSLSANYGYTF. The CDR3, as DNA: TGTGCCAGCAGCTTGAGCGCTAACTATGGCTACACCTTC.

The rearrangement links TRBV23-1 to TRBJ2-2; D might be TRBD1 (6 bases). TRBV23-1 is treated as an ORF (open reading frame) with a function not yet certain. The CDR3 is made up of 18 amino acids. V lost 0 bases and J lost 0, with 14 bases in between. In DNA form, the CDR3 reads TGCGCCAGCAGTCAATCGGGGGTCAGGGGCGCGAACACCGGGGAGCTGTTTTTT. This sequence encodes CASSQSGVRGANTGELFF.

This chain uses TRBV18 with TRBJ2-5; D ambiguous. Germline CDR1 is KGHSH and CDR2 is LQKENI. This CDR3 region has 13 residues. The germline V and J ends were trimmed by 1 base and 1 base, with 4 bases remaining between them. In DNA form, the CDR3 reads TGTGCCAGCTCACCACAGACCCAAGAGACCCAGTACTTC. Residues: CASSPQTQETQYF.

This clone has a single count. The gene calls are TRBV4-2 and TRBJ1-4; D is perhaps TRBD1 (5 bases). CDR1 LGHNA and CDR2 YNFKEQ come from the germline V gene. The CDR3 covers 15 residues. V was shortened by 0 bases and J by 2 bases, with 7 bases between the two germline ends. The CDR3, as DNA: TGTGCCAGCAGCCAAGAGACAGAGACTAATGAAAAACTGTTTTTT. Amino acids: CASSQETETNEKLFF.